This T cell receptor (beta chain) was found in a study of T cells in Graves' hyperthyroidism and ophthalmopathy. At the level of the study: The initial diagnosis was the point when peripheral blood was collected, ahead of any treatment.

The CDR3 contains 12 residues. V gave up 9 bases and J gave up 6 bases; unmatched junction bases: 6. Germline V gene data show CDR1 as MDHEN and CDR2 as SYDVKM. This clonotype was found once. Its antigen is not known. What was amplified from RNA transcripts were TCR beta CDR3 regions. TCR CDR3 underwent first-round RT-PCR with the HTBI primer set. TCRdb fed the multiplex PCR reads into MiXCR, producing one record per CDR3 protein. The data show approximately 410,000 distinct CDR3 sequences, approximately 15% seen once. General study results and limits: In blood, most of the thyroid clonotypes expanded above 0.001 were also present.

This clonotype was sampled from a young woman with Graves' hyperthyroidism. The sample consisted of blood. This chain uses TRBV28 with TRBJ2-5; the match to TRBD2 covers 8 bases. CDR3 nucleotides: TGTGCCAGTTCTGCGGGGGGCCAGACCCAGTACTTC. Translated: CASSAGGQTQYF. Filled out from reference TRBV28 and TRBJ2-5, the complete variable domain reads DVKVTQSSRYLVKRTGEKVFLECVQDMDHENMFWYRQDPGLGLRLIYFSYDVKMKEKGDIPEGYSVSREKKERFSLILESASTNQTSMYLCASSAGGQTQYFGPGTRLLVL.